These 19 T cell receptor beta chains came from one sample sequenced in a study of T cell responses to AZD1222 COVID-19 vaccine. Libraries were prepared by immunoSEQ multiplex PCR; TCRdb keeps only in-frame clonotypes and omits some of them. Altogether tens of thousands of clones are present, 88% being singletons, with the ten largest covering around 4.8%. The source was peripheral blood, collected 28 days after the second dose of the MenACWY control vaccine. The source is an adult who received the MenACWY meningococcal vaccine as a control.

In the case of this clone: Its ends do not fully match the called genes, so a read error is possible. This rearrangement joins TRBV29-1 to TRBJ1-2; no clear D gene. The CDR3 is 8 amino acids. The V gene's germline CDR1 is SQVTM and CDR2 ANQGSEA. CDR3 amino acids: CSVGTGYF. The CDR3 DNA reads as TGCAGCGTTGGGACGGGGTACTTC. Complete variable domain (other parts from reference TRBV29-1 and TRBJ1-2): SAVISQKPSRDICQRGTSLTIQCQVDSQVTMMFWYRQQPGQSLTLIATANQGSEATYESGFVIDKFPISRPNLTFSTLTVSNMSPEDSSIYLCSVGTGYFGSGTRLTVV.

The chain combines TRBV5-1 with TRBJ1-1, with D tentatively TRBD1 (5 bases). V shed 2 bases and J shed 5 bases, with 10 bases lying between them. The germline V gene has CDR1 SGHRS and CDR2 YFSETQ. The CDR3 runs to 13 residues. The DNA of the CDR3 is TGCGCCAGCAGCTTTGAAGGGGTAACTGAAGCTTTCTTT. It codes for CASSFEGVTEAFF.

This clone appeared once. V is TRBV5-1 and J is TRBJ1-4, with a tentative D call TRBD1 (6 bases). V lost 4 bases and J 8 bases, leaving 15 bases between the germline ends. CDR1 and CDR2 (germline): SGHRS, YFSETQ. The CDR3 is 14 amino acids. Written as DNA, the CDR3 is TGCGCCAGCAGCCTACTGAGGGGGGAGGAAAAACTGTTTTTT. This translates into CASSLLRGEEKLFF.

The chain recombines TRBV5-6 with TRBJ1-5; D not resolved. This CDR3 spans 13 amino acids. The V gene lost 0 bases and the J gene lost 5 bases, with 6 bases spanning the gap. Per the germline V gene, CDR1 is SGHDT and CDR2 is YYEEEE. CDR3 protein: CASSLATDQPQHF. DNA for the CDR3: TGTGCCAGCAGCTTGGCCACAGATCAGCCCCAGCATTTT.

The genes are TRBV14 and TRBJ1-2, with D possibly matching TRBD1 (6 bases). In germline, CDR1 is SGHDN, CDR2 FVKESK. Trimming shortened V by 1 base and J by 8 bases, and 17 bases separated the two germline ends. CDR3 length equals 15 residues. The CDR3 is CASSQVISGAGGYTF. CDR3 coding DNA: TGTGCCAGCAGCCAAGTAATTTCAGGGGCTGGAGGCTACACCTTC.

The CDR3 DNA reads TGTGCCAGCAGCTCGGTCGGTGAATATGGCTACACCTTC. Translation gives CASSSVGEYGYTF. The V gene is TRBV7-8, the J gene TRBJ1-2; no reliable D call. The CDR3 length is 13 residues. Germline lookup yields CDR1 SGHVS and CDR2 FQNEAQ. Trimming took off 4 bases at V and 5 bases at J, with 11 bases between the two ends.

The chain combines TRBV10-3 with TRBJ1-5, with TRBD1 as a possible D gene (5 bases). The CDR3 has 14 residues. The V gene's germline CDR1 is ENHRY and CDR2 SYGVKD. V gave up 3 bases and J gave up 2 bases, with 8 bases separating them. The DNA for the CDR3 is TGTGCCATCAGTGACAGGGAGGGCAATCAGCCCCAGCATTTT. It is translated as CAISDREGNQPQHF.

CDR3 protein: CASRIAGGTGELFF. CDR3 nucleotides: TGTGCCAGCAGAATAGCGGGGGGCACCGGGGAGCTGTTTTTT. The chain combines TRBV5-6 with TRBJ2-2; 10 nucleotides line up with TRBD2. The V segment lost 5 bases and the J segment 4 bases; nucleotides outside the gene matches: 2. From germline, CDR1 is SGHDT and CDR2 YYEEEE. CDR3 length: 14 amino acids.

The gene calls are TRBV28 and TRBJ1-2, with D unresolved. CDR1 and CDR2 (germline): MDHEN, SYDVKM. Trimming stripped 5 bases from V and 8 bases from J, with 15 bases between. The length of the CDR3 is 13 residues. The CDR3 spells CASSPDAHKGYTF. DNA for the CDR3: TGTGCCAGCAGTCCGGACGCCCATAAGGGCTACACCTTC.

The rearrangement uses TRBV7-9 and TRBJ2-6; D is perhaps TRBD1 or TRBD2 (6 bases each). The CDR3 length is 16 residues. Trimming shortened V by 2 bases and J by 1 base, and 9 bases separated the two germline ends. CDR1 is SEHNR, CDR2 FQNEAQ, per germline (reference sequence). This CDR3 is CASSLRGDSGANVLTF. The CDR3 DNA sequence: TGTGCCAGCAGCTTAAGGGGGGATTCTGGGGCCAACGTCCTGACTTTC.

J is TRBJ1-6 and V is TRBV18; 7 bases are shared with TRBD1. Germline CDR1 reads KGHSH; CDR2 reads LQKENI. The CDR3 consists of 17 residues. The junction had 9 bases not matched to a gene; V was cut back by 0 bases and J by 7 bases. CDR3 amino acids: CASSPPGIGTENSPLHF. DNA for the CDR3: TGTGCCAGCTCACCACCGGGGATCGGGACAGAAAATTCACCCCTCCACTTT.

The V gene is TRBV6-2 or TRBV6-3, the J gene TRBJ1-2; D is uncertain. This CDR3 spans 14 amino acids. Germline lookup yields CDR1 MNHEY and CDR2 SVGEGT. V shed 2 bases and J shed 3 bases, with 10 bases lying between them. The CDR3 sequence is CASSYAPDDYGYTF. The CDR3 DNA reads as TGTGCCAGCAGTTACGCCCCCGATGACTATGGCTACACCTTC.

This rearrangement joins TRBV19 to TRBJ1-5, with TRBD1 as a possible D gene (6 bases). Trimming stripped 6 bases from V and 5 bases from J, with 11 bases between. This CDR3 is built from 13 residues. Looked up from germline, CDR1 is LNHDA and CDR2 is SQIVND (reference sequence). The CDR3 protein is CASRRDTDQPQHF. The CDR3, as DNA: TGTGCCAGTAGGCGGGACACAGATCAGCCCCAGCATTTT.

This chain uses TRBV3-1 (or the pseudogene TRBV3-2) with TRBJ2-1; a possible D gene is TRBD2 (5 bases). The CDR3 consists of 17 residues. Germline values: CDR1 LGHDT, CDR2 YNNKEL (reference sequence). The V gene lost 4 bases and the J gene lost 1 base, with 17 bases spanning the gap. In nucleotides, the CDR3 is TGTGCCAGCAGCCCCCCTTGGTGGGAGTCGTCCTACAATGAGCAGTTCTTC. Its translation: CASSPPWWESSYNEQFF.

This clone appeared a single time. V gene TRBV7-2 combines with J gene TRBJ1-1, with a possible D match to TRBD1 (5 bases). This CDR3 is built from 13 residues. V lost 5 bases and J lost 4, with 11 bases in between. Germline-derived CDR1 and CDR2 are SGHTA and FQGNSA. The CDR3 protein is CASSAHRSTEAFF. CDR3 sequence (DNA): TGTGCCAGCAGCGCGCACAGGAGCACTGAAGCTTTCTTT. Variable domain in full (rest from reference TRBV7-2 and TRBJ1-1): GAGVSQSPSNKVTEKGKDVELRCDPISGHTALYWYRQSLGQGLEFLIYFQGNSAPDKSGLPSDRFSAERTGGSVSTLTIQRTQQEDSAVYLCASSAHRSTEAFFGQGTRLTVV.

CDR3 DNA: TGTGCCAGCAGCTTAGGGGCGGGTCCGTACCAAGAGACCCAGTACTTC. Encoded protein: CASSLGAGPYQETQYF. The rearrangement uses TRBV7-3 and TRBJ2-5; D may match TRBD1 or TRBD2 (5 bases each). V lost 2 bases, J lost 0 bases, and 13 bases lay in between. The CDR3 loop spans 16 amino acids. The germline V gene encodes CDR1 SGHTA and CDR2 FQGTGA.

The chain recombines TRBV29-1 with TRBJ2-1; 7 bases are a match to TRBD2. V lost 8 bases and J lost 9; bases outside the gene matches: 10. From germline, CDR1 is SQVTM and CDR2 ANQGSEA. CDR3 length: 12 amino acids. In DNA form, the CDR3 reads TGCAGCCATGGGGAGGGCCTGGGTGAGCAGTTCTTC. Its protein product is CSHGEGLGEQFF.

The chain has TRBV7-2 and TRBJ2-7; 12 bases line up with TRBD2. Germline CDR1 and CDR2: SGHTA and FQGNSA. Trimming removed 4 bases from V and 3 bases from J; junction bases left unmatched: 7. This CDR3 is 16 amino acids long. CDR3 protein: CASSSGLAGKLYEQYF. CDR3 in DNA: TGTGCCAGCAGCTCAGGACTAGCGGGAAAACTCTACGAGCAGTACTTC.

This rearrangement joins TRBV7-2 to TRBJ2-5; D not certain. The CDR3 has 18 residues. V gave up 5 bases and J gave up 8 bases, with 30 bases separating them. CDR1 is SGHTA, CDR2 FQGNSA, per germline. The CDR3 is CASSRSGVGNLFLETQYF. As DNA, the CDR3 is TGTGCCAGCAGCCGGAGTGGGGTGGGTAACCTCTTCCTAGAAACCCAGTACTTC.